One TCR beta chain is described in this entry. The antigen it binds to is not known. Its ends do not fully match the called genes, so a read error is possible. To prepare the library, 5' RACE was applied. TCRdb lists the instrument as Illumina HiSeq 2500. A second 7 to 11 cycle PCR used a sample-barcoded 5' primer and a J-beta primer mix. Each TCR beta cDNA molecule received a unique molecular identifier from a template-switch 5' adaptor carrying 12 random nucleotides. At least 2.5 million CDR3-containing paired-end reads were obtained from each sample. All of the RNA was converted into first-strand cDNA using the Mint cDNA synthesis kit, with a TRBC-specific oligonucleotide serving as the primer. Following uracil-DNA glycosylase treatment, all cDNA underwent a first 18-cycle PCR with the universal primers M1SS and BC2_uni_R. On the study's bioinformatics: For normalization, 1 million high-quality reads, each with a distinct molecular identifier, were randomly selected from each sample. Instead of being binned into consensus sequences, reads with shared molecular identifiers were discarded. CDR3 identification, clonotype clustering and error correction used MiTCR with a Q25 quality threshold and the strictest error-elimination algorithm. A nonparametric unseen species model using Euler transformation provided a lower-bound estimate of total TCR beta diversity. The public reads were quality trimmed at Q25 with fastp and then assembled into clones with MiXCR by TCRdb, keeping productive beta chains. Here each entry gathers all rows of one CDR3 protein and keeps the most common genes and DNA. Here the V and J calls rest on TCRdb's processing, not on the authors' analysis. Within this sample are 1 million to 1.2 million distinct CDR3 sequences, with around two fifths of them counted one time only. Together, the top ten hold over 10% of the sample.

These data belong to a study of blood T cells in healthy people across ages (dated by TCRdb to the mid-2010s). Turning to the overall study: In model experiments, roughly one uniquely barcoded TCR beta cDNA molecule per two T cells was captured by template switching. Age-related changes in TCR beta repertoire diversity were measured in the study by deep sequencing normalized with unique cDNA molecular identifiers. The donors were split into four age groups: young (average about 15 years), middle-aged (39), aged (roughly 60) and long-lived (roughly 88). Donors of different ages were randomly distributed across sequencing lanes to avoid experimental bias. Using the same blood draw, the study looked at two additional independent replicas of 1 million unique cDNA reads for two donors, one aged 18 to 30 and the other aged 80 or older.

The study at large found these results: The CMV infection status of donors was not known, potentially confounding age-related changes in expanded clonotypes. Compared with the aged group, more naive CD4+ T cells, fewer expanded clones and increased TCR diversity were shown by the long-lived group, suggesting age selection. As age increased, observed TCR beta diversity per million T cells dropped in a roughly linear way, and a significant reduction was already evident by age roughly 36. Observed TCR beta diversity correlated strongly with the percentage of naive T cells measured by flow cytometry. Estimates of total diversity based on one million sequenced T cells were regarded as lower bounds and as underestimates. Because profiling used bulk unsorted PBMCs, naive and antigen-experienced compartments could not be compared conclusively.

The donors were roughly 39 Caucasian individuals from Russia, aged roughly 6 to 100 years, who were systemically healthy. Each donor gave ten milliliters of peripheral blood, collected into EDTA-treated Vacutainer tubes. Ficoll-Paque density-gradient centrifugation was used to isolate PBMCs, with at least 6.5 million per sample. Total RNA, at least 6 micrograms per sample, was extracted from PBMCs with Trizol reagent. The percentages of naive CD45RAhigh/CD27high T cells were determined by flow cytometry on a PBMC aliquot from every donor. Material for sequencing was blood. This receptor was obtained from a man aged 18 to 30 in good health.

At the DNA level, the sequence is TGCGCCAGCAACTTGTTAGATCGGGACAGGCAGTATTTT. Translated, this is CASNLLDRDRQYF. The rearranged chain carries TRBV5-1 and TRBJ2-3, and TRBD1 matches 7 of the central bases. The germline V gene sets CDR1 to SGHRS and CDR2 to YFSETQ. The CDR3 holds 13 amino acids from the cysteine to the phenylalanine. Kept here is only the CDR3 DNA, which spans 39 bases and is read in frame from base 1.